The present TCR beta chain was sequenced within a study of T cell responses to AZD1222 COVID-19 vaccine. Regarding the study as a whole: Nearly half of unique spike-specific TCRs reportedly avoided B.1.351 and B.1.1.7 mutated regions. Females outnumbered males among donors, who were mostly white British; clonal diversity was possibly underestimated.

Remarks on this clone: Its antigen is as yet unknown.

Sequencing was performed with immunoSEQ multiplex PCR; in TCRdb, only in-frame clones are kept and a portion is missing. The sample holds over 100,000 clones, around 86% seen once. Germline values: CDR1 SNHLY, CDR2 FYNNEI. This CDR3 region has 14 residues. V was clipped by 6 bases and J by 5 bases, with 16 bases between them. The specimen comprised peripheral blood, sampled on day 0 of AZD1222 vaccination. The chain uses TRBV2 and TRBJ2-5, with a tentative D call TRBD2 (6 bases). This clonotype was obtained from an adult in good health. This CDR3 reads CASSQNGGKETQYF. DNA of the CDR3: TGTGCCAGCAGCCAAAACGGCGGGAAGGAGACCCAGTACTTC.